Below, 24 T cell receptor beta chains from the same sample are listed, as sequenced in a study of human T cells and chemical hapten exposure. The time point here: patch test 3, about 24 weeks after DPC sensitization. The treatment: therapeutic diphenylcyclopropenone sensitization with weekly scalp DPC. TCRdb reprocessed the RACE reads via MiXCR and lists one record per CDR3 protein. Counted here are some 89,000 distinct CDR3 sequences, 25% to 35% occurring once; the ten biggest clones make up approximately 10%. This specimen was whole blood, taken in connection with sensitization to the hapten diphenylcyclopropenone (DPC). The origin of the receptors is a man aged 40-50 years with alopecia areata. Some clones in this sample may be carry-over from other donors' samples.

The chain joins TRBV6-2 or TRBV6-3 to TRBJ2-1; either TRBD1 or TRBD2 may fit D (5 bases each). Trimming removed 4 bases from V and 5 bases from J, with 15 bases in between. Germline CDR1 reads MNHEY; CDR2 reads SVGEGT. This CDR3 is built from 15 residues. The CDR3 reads CASSWGFGLDNEQFF. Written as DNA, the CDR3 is TGTGCCAGCAGTTGGGGGTTCGGGTTAGACAATGAGCAGTTCTTC.

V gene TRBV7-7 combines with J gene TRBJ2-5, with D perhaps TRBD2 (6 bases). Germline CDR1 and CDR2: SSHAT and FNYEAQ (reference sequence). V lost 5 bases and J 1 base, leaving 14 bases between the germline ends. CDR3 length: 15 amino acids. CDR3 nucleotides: TGTGCCAGCAGCCCCAGGGACTTGATCCAAGAGACCCAGTACTTC. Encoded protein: CASSPRDLIQETQYF.

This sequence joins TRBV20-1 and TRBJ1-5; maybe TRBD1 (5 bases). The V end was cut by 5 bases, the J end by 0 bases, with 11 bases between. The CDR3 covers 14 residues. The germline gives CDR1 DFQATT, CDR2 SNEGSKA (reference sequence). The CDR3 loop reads CSAATAYSNQPQHF. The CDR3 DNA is TGCAGTGCTGCGACAGCCTATAGCAATCAGCCCCAGCATTTT.

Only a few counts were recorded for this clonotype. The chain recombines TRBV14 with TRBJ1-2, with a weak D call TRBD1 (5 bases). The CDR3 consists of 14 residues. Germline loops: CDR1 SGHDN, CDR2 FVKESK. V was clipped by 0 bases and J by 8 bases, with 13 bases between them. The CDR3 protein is CASSQDYGGAGYTF. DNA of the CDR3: TGTGCCAGCAGCCAAGATTACGGAGGGGCCGGCTACACCTTC.

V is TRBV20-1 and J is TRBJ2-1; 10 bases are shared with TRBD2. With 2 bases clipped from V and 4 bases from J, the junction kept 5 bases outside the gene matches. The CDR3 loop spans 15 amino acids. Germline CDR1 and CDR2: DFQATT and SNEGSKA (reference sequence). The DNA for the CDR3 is TGCAGTGCTAGACACGGACTAGCGGTTTACAATGAGCAGTTCTTC. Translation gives CSARHGLAVYNEQFF.

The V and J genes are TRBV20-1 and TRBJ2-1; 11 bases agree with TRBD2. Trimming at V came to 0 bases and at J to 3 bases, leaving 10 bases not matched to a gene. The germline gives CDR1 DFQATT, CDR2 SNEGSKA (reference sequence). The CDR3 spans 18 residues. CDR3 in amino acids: CSARDGLAGGLNYNEQFF. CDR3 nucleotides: TGCAGTGCTAGAGATGGCCTAGCGGGAGGACTAAACTACAATGAGCAGTTCTTC.

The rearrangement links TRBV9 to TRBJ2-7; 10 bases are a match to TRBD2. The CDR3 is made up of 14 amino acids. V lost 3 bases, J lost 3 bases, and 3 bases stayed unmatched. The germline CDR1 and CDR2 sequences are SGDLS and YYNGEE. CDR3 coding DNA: TGTGCCAGCAGCGGGACTAGCGGATACTACGAGCAGTACTTC. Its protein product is CASSGTSGYYEQYF.

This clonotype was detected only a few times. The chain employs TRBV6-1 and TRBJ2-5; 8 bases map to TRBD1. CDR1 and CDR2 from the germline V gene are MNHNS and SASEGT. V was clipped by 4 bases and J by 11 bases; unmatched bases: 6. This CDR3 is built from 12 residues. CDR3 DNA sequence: TGTGCCAGCAGTGTGACAGGGGTCGCGCAGTACTTC. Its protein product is CASSVTGVAQYF.

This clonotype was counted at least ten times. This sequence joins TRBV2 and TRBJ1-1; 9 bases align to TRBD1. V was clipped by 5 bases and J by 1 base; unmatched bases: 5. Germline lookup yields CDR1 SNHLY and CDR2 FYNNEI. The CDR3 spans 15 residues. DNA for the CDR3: TGTGCCAGCAGTTTTTGGACAGGGGAGAACACTGAAGCTTTCTTT. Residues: CASSFWTGENTEAFF. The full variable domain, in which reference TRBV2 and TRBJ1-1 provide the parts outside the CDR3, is EPEVTQTPSHQVTQMGQEVILRCVPISNHLYFYWYRQILGQKVEFLVSFYNNEISEKSEIFDDQFSVERPDGSNFTLKIRSTKLEDSAMYFCASSFWTGENTEAFFGQGTRLTVV.

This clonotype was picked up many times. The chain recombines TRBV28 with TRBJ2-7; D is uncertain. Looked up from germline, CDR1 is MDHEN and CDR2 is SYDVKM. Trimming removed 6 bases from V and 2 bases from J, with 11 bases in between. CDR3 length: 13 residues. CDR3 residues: CASREAVAYEQYF. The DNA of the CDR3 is TGTGCCAGCAGGGAAGCCGTAGCCTACGAGCAGTACTTC.

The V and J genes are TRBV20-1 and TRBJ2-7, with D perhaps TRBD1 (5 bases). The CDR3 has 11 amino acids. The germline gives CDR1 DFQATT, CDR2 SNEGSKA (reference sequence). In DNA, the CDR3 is TGCAGGCCAGGGAATTTGTACGAGCAGTACTTC. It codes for CRPGNLYEQYF.

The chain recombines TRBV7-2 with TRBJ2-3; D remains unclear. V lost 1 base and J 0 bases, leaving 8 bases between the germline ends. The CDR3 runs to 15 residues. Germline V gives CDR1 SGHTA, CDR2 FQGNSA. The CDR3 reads CASSLGVLSTDTQYF. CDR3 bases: TGTGCCAGCAGCTTAGGAGTATTGAGCACAGATACGCAGTATTTT. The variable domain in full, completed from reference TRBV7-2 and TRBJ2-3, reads GAGVSQSPSNKVTEKGKDVELRCDPISGHTALYWYRQSLGQGLEFLIYFQGNSAPDKSGLPSDRFSAERTGGSVSTLTIQRTQQEDSAVYLCASSLGVLSTDTQYFGPGTRLTVL.

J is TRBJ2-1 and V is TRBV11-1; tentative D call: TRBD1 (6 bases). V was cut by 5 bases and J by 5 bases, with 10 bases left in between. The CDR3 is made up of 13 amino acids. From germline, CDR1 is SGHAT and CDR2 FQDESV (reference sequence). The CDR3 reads CASSPWGHNEQFF. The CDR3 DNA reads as TGTGCCAGCAGCCCTTGGGGGCACAATGAGCAGTTCTTC.

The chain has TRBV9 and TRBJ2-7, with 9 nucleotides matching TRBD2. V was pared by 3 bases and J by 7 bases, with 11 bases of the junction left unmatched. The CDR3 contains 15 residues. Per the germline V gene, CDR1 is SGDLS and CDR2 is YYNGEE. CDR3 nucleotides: TGTGCCAGCAGCGAATTTAGCGGGAGAAATGGGGAGCAGTACTTC. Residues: CASSEFSGRNGEQYF.

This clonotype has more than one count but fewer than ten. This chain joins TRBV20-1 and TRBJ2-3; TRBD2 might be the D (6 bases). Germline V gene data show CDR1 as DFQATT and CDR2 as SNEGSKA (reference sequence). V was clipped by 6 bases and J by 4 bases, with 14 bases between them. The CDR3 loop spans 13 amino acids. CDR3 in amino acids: CSARGPIADTQYF. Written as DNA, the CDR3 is TGCAGTGCGCGGGGACCCATCGCAGATACGCAGTATTTT.

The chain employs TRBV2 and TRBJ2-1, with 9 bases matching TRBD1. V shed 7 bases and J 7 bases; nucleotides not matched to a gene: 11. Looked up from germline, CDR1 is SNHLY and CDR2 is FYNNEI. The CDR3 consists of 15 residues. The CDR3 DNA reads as TGTGCCAGCATCCCACGGGACAGGGTCACAAATGAGCAGTTCTTC. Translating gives CASIPRDRVTNEQFF.

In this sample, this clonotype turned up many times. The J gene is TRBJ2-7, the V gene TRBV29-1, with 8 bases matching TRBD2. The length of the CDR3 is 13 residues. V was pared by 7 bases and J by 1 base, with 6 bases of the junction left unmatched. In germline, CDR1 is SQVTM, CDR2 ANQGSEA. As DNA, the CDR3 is TGCAGCGCTATTATAGCGGGGTCCTACGAGCAGTACTTC. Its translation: CSAIIAGSYEQYF.

The DNA of the CDR3 is TGCAGTGCCTGGCCGGGACGCAGAAACAATGAGCAGTTCTTC. The encoded protein is CSAWPGRRNNEQFF. V is TRBV20-1 and J is TRBJ2-1, with D possibly called TRBD1 or TRBD2 (5 bases each). Trimming shortened V by 6 bases and J by 5 bases, and 17 bases separated the two germline ends. CDR3 length: 14 amino acids. The germline CDR1 and CDR2 sequences are DFQATT and SNEGSKA (reference sequence).

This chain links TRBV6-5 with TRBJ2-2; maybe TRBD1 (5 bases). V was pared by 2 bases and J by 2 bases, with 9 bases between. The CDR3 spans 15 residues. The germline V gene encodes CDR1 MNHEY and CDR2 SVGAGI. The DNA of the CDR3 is TGTGCCAGCAGTTACGACAGAAGAAACACCGGGGAGCTGTTTTTT. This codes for CASSYDRRNTGELFF.

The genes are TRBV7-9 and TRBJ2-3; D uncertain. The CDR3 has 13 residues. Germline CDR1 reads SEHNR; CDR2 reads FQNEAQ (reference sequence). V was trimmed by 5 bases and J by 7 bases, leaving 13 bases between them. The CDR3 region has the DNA TGTGCCAGCAGCCTGCTGAACCTTCATACGCAGTATTTT. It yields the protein CASSLLNLHTQYF.

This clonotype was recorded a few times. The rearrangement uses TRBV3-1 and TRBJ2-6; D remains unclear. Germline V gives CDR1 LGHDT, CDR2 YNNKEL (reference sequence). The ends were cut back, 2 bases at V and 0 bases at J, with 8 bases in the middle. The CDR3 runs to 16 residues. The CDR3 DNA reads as TGTGCCAGCAGCCAACGGCAGACCTCTGGGGCCAACGTCCTGACTTTC. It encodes CASSQRQTSGANVLTF.

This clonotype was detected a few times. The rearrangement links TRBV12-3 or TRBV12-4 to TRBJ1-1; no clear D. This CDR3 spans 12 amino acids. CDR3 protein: CATGTQQDGAFF. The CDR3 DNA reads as TGTGCAACGGGAACACAGCAGGACGGAGCTTTCTTT.

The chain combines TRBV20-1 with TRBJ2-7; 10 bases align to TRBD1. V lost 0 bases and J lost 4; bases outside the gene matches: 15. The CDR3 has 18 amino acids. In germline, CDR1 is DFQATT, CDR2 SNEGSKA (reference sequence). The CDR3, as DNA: TGCAGTGCTAGAGATTTAGGGACCCCTGGACAGGGGGTGTACGAGCAGTACTTC. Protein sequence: CSARDLGTPGQGVYEQYF.

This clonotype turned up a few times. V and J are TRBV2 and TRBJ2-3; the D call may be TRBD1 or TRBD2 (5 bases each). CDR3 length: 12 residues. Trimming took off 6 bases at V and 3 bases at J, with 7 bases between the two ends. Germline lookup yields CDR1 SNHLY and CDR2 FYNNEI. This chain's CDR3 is CASREGTDTQYF. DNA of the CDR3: TGTGCCAGCAGAGAGGGGACAGATACGCAGTATTTT. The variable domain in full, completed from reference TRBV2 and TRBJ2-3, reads EPEVTQTPSHQVTQMGQEVILRCVPISNHLYFYWYRQILGQKVEFLVSFYNNEISEKSEIFDDQFSVERPDGSNFTLKIRSTKLEDSAMYFCASREGTDTQYFGPGTRLTVL.